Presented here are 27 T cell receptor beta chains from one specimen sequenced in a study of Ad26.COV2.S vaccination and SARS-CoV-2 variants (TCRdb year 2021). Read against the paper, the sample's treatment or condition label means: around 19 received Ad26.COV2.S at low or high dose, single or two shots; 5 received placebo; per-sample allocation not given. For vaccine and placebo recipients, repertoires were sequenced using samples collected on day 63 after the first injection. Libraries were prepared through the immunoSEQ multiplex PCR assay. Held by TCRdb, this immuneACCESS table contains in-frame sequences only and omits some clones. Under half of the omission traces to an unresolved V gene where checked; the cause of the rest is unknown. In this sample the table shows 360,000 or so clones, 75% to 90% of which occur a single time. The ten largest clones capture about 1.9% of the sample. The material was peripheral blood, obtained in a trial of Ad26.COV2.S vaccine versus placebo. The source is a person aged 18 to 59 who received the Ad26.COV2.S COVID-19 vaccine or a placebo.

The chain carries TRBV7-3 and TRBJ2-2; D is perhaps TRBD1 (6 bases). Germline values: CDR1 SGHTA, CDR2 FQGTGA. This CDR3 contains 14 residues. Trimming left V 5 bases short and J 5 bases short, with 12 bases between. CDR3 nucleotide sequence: TGTGCCAGCAGCCCCCTGGGGGCGACCGGGGAGCTGTTTTTT. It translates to CASSPLGATGELFF.

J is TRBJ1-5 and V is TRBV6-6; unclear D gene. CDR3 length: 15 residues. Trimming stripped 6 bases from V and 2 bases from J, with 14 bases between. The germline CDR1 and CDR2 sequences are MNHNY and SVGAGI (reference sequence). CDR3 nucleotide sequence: TGTGCCAGCAGCCCCTGGAGCGTGGGCAATCAGCCCCAGCATTTT. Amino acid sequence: CASSPWSVGNQPQHF.

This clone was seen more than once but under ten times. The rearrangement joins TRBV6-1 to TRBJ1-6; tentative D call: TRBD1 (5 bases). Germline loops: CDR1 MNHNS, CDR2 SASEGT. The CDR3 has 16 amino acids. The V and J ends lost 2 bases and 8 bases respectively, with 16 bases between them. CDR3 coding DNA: TGTGCCAGCAGTGAATCAAGCAGGGTGTTTGATTCACCCCTCCACTTT. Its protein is CASSESSRVFDSPLHF.

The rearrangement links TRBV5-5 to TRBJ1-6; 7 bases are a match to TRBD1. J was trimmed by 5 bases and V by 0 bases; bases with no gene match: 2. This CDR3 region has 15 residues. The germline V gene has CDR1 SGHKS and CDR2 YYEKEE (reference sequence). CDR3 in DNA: TGTGCCAGCAGCTTGGTAGGGGGCAATAATTCACCCCTCCACTTT. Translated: CASSLVGGNNSPLHF.

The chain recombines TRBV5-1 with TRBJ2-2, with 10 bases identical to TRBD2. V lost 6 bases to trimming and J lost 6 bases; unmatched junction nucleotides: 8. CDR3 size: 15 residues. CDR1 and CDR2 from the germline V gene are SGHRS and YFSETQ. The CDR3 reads CASKPGLASAGELFF. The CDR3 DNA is TGCGCCAGCAAACCGGGACTAGCGAGCGCCGGGGAGCTGTTTTTT.

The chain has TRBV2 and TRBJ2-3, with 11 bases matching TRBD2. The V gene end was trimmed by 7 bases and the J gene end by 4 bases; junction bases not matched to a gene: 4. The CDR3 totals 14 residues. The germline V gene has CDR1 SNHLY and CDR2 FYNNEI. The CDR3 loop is CASTGLAGADTQYF. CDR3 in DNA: TGTGCCAGCACCGGACTAGCGGGCGCAGATACGCAGTATTTT.

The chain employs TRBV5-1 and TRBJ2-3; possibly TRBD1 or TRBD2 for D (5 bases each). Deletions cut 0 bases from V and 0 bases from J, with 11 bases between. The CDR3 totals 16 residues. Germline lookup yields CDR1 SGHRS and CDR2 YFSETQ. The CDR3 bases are TGCGCCAGCAGCTTGGGATTCGGGGCTAGCACAGATACGCAGTATTTT. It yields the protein CASSLGFGASTDTQYF.

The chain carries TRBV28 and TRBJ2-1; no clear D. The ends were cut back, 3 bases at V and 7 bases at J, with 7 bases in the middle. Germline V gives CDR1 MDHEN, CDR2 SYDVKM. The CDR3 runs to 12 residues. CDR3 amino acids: CASSFLGNEQFF. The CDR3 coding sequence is TGTGCCAGCAGTTTTTTGGGTAATGAGCAGTTCTTC.

The CDR3 protein is CASSPQSSTDEQYF. The CDR3 region has the DNA TGTGCCAGCAGCCCCCAATCGTCAACCGACGAGCAGTACTTC. The chain couples TRBV7-2 to TRBJ2-7; D call uncertain. Germline CDR1 reads SGHTA; CDR2 reads FQGNSA. This CDR3 region has 14 residues. Trimming stripped 5 bases from V and 5 bases from J, with 16 bases between.

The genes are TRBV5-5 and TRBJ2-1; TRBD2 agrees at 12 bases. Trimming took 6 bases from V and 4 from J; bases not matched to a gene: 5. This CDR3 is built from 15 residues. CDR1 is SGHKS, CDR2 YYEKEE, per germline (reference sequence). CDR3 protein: CASTRLAGEYNEQFF. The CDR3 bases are TGTGCCAGCACCCGACTAGCGGGAGAATACAATGAGCAGTTCTTC.

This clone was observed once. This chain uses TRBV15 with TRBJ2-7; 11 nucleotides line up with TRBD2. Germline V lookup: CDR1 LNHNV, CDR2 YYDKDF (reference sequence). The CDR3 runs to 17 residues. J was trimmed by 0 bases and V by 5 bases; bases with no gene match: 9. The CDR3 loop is CATSFLLAGALSYEQYF. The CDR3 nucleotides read TGTGCCACCAGCTTCCTACTAGCGGGAGCCCTCTCCTACGAGCAGTACTTC.

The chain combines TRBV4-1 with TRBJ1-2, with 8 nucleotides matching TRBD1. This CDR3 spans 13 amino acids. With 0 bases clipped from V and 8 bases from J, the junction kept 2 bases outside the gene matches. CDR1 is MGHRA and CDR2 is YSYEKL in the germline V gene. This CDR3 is CASSQDPGGGYTF. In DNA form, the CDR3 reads TGCGCCAGCAGCCAAGACCCAGGGGGCGGCTACACCTTC.

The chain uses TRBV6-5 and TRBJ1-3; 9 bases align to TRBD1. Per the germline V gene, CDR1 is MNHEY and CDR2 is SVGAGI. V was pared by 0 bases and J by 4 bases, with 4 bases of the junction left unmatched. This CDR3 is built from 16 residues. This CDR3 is CASSYSWTGDGNTIYF. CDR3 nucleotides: TGTGCCAGCAGTTACTCGTGGACAGGGGACGGAAACACCATATATTTT.

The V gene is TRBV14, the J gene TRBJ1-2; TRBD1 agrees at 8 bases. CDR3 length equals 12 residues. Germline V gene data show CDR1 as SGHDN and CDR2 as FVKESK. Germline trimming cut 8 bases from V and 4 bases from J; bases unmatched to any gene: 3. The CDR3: CASGTGGYGYTF. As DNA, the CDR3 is TGTGCCAGCGGAACAGGGGGCTATGGCTACACCTTC.

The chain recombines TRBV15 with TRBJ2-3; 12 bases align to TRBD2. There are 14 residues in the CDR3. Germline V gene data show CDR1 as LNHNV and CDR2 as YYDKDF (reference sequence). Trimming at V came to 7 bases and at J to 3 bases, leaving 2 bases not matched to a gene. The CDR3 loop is CATTLAGGTDTQYF. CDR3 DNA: TGTGCCACCACGCTAGCGGGAGGGACAGATACGCAGTATTTT.

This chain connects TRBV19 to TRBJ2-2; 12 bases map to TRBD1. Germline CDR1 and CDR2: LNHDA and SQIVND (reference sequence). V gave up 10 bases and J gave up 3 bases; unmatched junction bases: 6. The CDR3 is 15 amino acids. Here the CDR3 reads CATRDRGPDTGELFF. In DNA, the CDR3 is TGTGCCACTCGGGACAGGGGGCCCGACACCGGGGAGCTGTTTTTT.

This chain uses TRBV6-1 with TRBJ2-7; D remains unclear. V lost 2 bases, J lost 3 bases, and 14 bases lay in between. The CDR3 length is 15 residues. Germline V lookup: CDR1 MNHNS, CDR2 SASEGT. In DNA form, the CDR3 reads TGTGCCAGCAGTGAAAAAGTTCGGGCAGACTACGAGCAGTACTTC. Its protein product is CASSEKVRADYEQYF.

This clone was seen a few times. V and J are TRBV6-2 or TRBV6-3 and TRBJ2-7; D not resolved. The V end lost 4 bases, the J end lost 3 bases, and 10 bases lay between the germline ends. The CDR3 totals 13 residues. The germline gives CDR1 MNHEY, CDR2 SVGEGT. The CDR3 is CASSWARDYEQYF. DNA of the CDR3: TGTGCCAGCAGTTGGGCTAGAGACTACGAGCAGTACTTC.

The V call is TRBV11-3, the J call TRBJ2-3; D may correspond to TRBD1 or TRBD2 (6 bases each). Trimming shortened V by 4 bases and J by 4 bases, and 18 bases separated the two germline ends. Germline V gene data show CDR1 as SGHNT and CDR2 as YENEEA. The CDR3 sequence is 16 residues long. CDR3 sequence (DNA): TGTGCCAGCAGCTCGAGGGGGGCTTCTGGGGCAGATACGCAGTATTTT. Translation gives CASSSRGASGADTQYF.

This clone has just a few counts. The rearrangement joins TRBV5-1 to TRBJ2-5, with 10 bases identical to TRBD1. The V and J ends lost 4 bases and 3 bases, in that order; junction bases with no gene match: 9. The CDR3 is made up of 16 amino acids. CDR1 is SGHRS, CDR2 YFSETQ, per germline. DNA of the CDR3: TGCGCCAGCAGCCCGATGGGACAGGGGAGCGAAGAGACCCAGTACTTC. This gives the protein CASSPMGQGSEETQYF.

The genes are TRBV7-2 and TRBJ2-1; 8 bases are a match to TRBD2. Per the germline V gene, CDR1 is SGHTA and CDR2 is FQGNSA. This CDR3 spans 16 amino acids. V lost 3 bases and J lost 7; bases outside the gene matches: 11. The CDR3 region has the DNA TGTGCCAGCAGCTTCATAGCGGGGTCGAGGACTAATGAGCAGTTCTTC. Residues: CASSFIAGSRTNEQFF.

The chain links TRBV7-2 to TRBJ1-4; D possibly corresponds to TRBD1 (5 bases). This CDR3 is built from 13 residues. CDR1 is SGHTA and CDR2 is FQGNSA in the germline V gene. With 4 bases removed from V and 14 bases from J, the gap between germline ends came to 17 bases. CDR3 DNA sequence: TGTGCCAGCAGCTCGGCAGGACACGGTGAGCTGTTTTTT. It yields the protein CASSSAGHGELFF.

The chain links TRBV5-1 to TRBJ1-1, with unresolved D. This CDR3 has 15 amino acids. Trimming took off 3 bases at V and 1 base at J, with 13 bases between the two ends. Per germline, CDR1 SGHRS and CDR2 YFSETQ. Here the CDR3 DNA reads TGCGCCAGCAGCTCCAACCGGTCACAGAACACTGAAGCTTTCTTT. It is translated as CASSSNRSQNTEAFF.

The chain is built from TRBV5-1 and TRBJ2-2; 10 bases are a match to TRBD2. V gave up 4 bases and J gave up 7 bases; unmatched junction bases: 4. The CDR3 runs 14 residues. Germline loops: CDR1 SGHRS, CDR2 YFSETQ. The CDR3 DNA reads TGCGCCAGCAGCCCGGGACTAGCGTACGGGGAGCTGTTTTTT. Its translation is CASSPGLAYGELFF.

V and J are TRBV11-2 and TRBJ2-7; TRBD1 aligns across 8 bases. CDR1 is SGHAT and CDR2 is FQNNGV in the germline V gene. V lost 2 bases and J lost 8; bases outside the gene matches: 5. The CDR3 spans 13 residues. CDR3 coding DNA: TGTGCCAGCAGCTTACAGGGACAGGTAAAGCAGTACTTC. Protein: CASSLQGQVKQYF.

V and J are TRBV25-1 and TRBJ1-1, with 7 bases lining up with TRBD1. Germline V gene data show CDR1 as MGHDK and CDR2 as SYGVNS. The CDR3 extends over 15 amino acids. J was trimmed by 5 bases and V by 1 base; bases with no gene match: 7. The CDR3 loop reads CASSESLTGETEAFF. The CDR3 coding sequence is TGTGCCAGCAGTGAATCGCTCACAGGGGAAACTGAAGCTTTCTTT.

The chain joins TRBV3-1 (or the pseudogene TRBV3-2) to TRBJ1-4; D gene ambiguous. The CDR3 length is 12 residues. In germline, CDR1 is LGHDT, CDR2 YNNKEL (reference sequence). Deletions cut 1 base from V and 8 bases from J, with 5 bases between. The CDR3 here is CASSQGKEKLFF. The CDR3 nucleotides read TGTGCCAGCAGCCAAGGGAAGGAAAAACTGTTTTTT.